The sequence of this T cell receptor (beta chain) was determined in a study of T-cell reconstitution after alpha-beta-depleted transplantation in children. V was clipped by 2 bases and J by 5 bases; unmatched bases: 5. The CDR3 has 14 residues. Germline CDR1 MNHEY, CDR2 SVGAGI. Unique molecular identifiers were incorporated during preparation of the TCRbeta library. TCRdb re-analysed the PCR reads in MiXCR, keeping a single row per CDR3 protein. The repertoire consists of 250,000 to 300,000 distinct CDR3 sequences, with 10% occurring once and the leading ten covering about 8%. The sample holds many counts of this clonotype. The antigen is unknown. Study-level findings and limits: A year post-transplant, T-cell counts and diversity derived mostly from newly produced T cells. Reportedly, only several hundred clones from non-depleted graft cells drove alpha-beta T-cell counts at about two months. The high TCRbeta diversity at day 60 in some patients came from surviving recipient T cells and thymic progenitors.

This chain connects TRBV6-5 to TRBJ2-7; 8 bases are shared with TRBD2. This clonotype was obtained from a boy younger than two with acute myeloid leukemia, due to receive a stem cell transplant. This sample comprised PBMCs, obtained before TCRalphabeta/CD19-depleted stem cell transplant. The CDR3 is CASSYRREAHEQYF. The DNA for the CDR3 is TGTGCCAGCAGTTACCGGCGGGAGGCACACGAGCAGTACTTC.